These T cell receptor beta chains were read from a single sample in a study of T cells in Graves' hyperthyroidism and ophthalmopathy. TCRdb independently ran MiXCR on the multiplex PCR reads; one entry per CDR3 protein. Found here are about 640,000 distinct CDR3 sequences, under 25% of them singletons; the top ten hold roughly a third. Sequencing was performed on blood. These receptors were collected from a man aged 30-40 years with Graves' ophthalmopathy. The conserved cysteine and the conserved F or W are not part of the CDR3 here. Fields, in order: V gene, J gene, CDR3 protein.

V gene: TRBV24-1
J gene: TRBJ1-2
CDR3 protein: ATSPGQGHYT

V gene: TRBV7-8
J gene: TRBJ2-1
CDR3 protein: ASSYGLAGHNEQF

V gene: TRBV6-5
J gene: TRBJ2-3
CDR3 protein: ASSYATSLPDTQY

V gene: TRBV28
J gene: TRBJ1-1
CDR3 protein: ASSLYSMNTEAF

V gene: TRBV3-1
J gene: TRBJ2-4
CDR3 protein: ASSTRPTGDIQY

V gene: TRBV6-2/TRBV6-3
J gene: TRBJ1-1
CDR3 protein: ASSYGRANTEAF

V gene: TRBV9
J gene: TRBJ2-7
CDR3 protein: ASSVGGGSMDEQY

V gene: TRBV5-4
J gene: TRBJ2-7
CDR3 protein: ASSLGRQRSYEQY

V gene: TRBV3-1
J gene: TRBJ2-7
CDR3 protein: ASSQQGKTYEQY

V gene: TRBV6-1
J gene: TRBJ2-7
CDR3 protein: ASSSRPGQGAFYEQY

V gene: TRBV5-8
J gene: TRBJ1-6
CDR3 protein: AGSLAAGSPLH

V gene: TRBV7-6
J gene: TRBJ2-7
CDR3 protein: ASSQGAGSIREQY

V gene: TRBV11-2
J gene: TRBJ1-1
CDR3 protein: ASSLVSPKGAEAF

V gene: TRBV6-4
J gene: TRBJ1-5
CDR3 protein: ASRPNFFRTGNFQPQH

V gene: TRBV4-2
J gene: TRBJ2-3
CDR3 protein: ASSQEKDGTSGRDTQY

V gene: TRBV28
J gene: TRBJ1-2
CDR3 protein: ASSLWDGYGYT

V gene: TRBV5-8
J gene: TRBJ2-5
CDR3 protein: ASSAGPGEETQY

V gene: TRBV20-1
J gene: TRBJ2-7
CDR3 protein: SARDSLYEQY

V gene: TRBV28
J gene: TRBJ2-7
CDR3 protein: ASTLWGGEGLNEQY

V gene: TRBV5-1
J gene: TRBJ2-1
CDR3 protein: ATGGDHNEQF

V gene: TRBV28
J gene: TRBJ2-7
CDR3 protein: ASSPRTSGSWQY

V gene: TRBV28
J gene: TRBJ1-5
CDR3 protein: ASEDRVGQPQH

V gene: TRBV7-9
J gene: TRBJ2-3
CDR3 protein: ASSRPTSGSITGTDTQY

V gene: TRBV11-2
J gene: TRBJ1-4
CDR3 protein: ASSLELAERLF

V gene: TRBV20-1
J gene: TRBJ2-7
CDR3 protein: SATPISGGTGYEQY

V gene: TRBV4-1
J gene: TRBJ2-1
CDR3 protein: ASSQPGGTQLF

V gene: TRBV3-1
J gene: TRBJ2-1
CDR3 protein: ASSQRVIVNEQF

V gene: TRBV7-2
J gene: TRBJ2-1
CDR3 protein: ASSPRLAYEQF

V gene: TRBV20-1
J gene: TRBJ2-7
CDR3 protein: SARGESSYEQY

V gene: TRBV12-3/TRBV12-4
J gene: TRBJ2-1
CDR3 protein: ASSFGRGVSYNEQF

V gene: TRBV7-9
J gene: TRBJ1-3
CDR3 protein: ASSPDEFLSGNTIY

V gene: TRBV12-3/TRBV12-4
J gene: TRBJ2-1
CDR3 protein: ASSLGGHPSSYNEQF

V gene: TRBV7-9
J gene: TRBJ2-7
CDR3 protein: ASSHRGTYEQY

V gene: TRBV6-2/TRBV6-3
J gene: TRBJ2-7
CDR3 protein: ASSYRTGSYEQY

V gene: TRBV18
J gene: TRBJ1-5
CDR3 protein: ASSPGMNQPQH

V gene: TRBV6-5
J gene: TRBJ2-3
CDR3 protein: ASSYRGTSGADTQY

V gene: TRBV19
J gene: TRBJ2-1
CDR3 protein: ASSRNFNEQF

V gene: TRBV19
J gene: TRBJ1-1
CDR3 protein: ASSTVQWGTEAF

V gene: TRBV2
J gene: TRBJ1-2
CDR3 protein: ASSDPGQGRYGYT

V gene: TRBV30
J gene: TRBJ1-5
CDR3 protein: ACGHPNQPQH

V gene: TRBV6-1
J gene: TRBJ1-2
CDR3 protein: ASEGQADGYT

V gene: TRBV20-1
J gene: TRBJ2-5
CDR3 protein: SARSFQETQY

V gene: TRBV3-1
J gene: TRBJ2-4
CDR3 protein: ASSQDRRLGIQY

V gene: TRBV10-2
J gene: TRBJ2-1
CDR3 protein: ASSESAGHVGSEQF

V gene: TRBV28
J gene: TRBJ2-7
CDR3 protein: ASSSPRDRGGGRTYEQY

V gene: TRBV7-9
J gene: TRBJ1-1
CDR3 protein: ASSLARKGANTEAF

V gene: TRBV7-9
J gene: TRBJ2-7
CDR3 protein: ASSLSSADYEQY

V gene: TRBV29-1
J gene: TRBJ1-4
CDR3 protein: SVSGPTNEKLF

V gene: TRBV25-1
J gene: TRBJ1-2
CDR3 protein: ASRDTYGYT

V gene: TRBV19
J gene: TRBJ2-2
CDR3 protein: ASHPGRINTGELF

V gene: TRBV24-1
J gene: TRBJ2-2
CDR3 protein: ATGGRGSTGELF

V gene: TRBV29-1
J gene: TRBJ1-2
CDR3 protein: SVEHRNGYT

V gene: TRBV9
J gene: TRBJ2-3
CDR3 protein: ASSGGVVSTDTQY

V gene: TRBV11-1
J gene: TRBJ2-7
CDR3 protein: ASSLGRGTVSYEQY